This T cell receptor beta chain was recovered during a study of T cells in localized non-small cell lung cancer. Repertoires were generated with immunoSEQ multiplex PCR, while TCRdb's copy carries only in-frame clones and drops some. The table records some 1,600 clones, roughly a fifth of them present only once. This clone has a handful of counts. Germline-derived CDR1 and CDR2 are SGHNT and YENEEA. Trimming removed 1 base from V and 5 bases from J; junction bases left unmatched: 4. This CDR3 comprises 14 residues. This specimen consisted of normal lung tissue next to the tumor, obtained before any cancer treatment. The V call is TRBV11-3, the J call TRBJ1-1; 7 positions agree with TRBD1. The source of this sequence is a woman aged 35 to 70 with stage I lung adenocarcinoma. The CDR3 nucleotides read TGTGCCAGCAGCTTAGGGCCAGGGGGTACTGAAGCTTTCTTT. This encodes CASSLGPGGTEAFF.